This T cell receptor beta chain was obtained from a study of blood T cell repertoires in COVID-19. Germline CDR1 reads MNHEY; CDR2 reads SVGAGI. V lost 4 bases, J lost 5 bases, and 9 bases stayed unmatched. CDR3 length: 15 amino acids. Clones were read by immunoSEQ multiplex PCR, and TCRdb kept only the in-frame ones, dropping some. The sample comprises tens of thousands of clones, about 82% of which are singletons, and 14% rests with the top ten. Sequencing input: peripheral blood. This chain connects TRBV6-5 to TRBJ1-2; 8 nucleotides agree with TRBD1. The receptor comes from a human donor in a cohort sampled during active COVID-19. The CDR3 spells CASSSGQGRGYGYTF. The CDR3 DNA reads as TGTGCCAGCAGTTCAGGACAGGGAAGAGGTTATGGCTACACCTTC.